The 26 T cell receptor beta chains reported below all come from one sample, sequenced in a study of a mutant IDH1 vaccine in newly diagnosed glioma. Repertoires were generated with immunoSEQ multiplex PCR, while TCRdb's copy carries only in-frame clones and drops some. The table includes roughly 74,000 clones, 75% to 85% detected once. These receptors have no known antigen. Regarding time point: week 23, last vaccination. Every single dose of the vaccine, 300 ug of mutant IDH1 20-mer peptide, came with topical imiquimod. This material consisted of PBMCs, taken from a glioma patient whose treatment included an IDH1 peptide vaccine. Receptors were obtained from a young man with glioma. Some clones in this sample may be carry-over from other donors' samples.

This chain uses TRBV7-6 with TRBJ2-2, with TRBD2 identical over 10 bases. CDR3 length equals 16 residues. Per germline, CDR1 SGHVS and CDR2 FNYEAQ. Unmatched junction bases numbered 8, after V lost 6 bases and J lost 4 bases. In DNA, the CDR3 is TGTGCCAGCAGTTCGACTAAGCGGGGGGGCACCGGGGAGCTGTTTTTT. Amino acid sequence: CASSSTKRGGTGELFF.

This chain's CDR3 is CASSSTSRSNYGYTF. The CDR3 nucleotides read TGTGCCAGCAGTTCCACATCAAGGAGTAACTATGGCTACACCTTC. The chain has TRBV6-5 and TRBJ1-2, with D unresolved. CDR3 length: 15 amino acids. Germline values: CDR1 MNHEY, CDR2 SVGAGI. V dropped 4 bases and J dropped 1 base, with 13 bases sitting between them.

CDR3 region: CASSSYDLTSGEKDKQYF. DNA of the CDR3: TGTGCCAGCAGCTCCTACGACCTAACTAGCGGGGAAAAGGATAAGCAGTACTTC. This rearrangement joins TRBV11-3 to TRBJ2-7; 10 bases are shared with TRBD2. Germline V lookup: CDR1 SGHNT, CDR2 YENEEA. The CDR3 length is 18 residues. J lost 8 bases, V lost 4 bases, and 20 bases had no gene match.

V is TRBV9 and J is TRBJ2-3; D gene uncertain. The ends were cut back, 1 base at V and 7 bases at J, with 7 bases in the middle. Germline V lookup: CDR1 SGDLS, CDR2 YYNGEE. This CDR3 has 12 amino acids. The CDR3: CASSVQENTQYF. CDR3 in DNA: TGTGCCAGCAGCGTACAAGAGAATACGCAGTATTTT.

The chain has TRBV19 and TRBJ1-5; 7 nucleotides agree with TRBD1. Germline CDR1 reads LNHDA; CDR2 reads SQIVND (reference sequence). J lost 0 bases, V lost 7 bases, and 12 bases had no gene match. The CDR3 spans 17 residues. CDR3 sequence (DNA): TGTGCCAGTATGATCGATAGGGGGCGAGGTAGCAATCAGCCCCAGCATTTT. Its protein product is CASMIDRGRGSNQPQHF. Together with reference TRBV19 and TRBJ1-5, the CDR3 gives the full variable domain: DGGITQSPKYLFRKEGQNVTLSCEQNLNHDAMYWYRQDPGQGLRLIYYSQIVNDFQKGDIAEGYSVSREKKESFPLTVTSAQKNPTAFYLCASMIDRGRGSNQPQHFGDGTRLSIL.

This chain connects TRBV15 to TRBJ2-5, with D perhaps given as TRBD1 or TRBD2 (5 bases each). In germline, CDR1 is LNHNV, CDR2 YYDKDF (reference sequence). This CDR3 is built from 14 residues. V shed 1 base and J shed 5 bases, with 11 bases lying between them. The CDR3 sequence is CATSRGLAGETQYF. CDR3 coding DNA: TGTGCCACCAGCAGAGGGCTAGCAGGGGAGACCCAGTACTTC.

The chain employs TRBV28 and TRBJ1-2; D is uncertain. Germline CDR1 is MDHEN and CDR2 is SYDVKM. The length of the CDR3 is 14 residues. The V and J ends lost 5 bases and 1 base respectively, with 11 bases between them. The CDR3 nucleotides are TGTGCCAGCAGTAGGACGGTGATTAACTATGGCTACACCTTC. The encoded protein is CASSRTVINYGYTF.

The rearrangement joins TRBV2 to TRBJ2-4; 8 nucleotides match TRBD2. V shed 6 bases and J 6 bases; nucleotides not matched to a gene: 7. Germline V CDR1 and CDR2: SNHLY, FYNNEI. The CDR3 is made up of 14 amino acids. CDR3 nucleotides: TGTGCCAGCAGATCCACGGGAGGGTCAAACATTCAGTACTTC. Protein: CASRSTGGSNIQYF.

The V gene is TRBV6-5, the J gene TRBJ1-1; TRBD1 is a possible D gene (6 bases). The V gene lost 5 bases and the J gene lost 7 bases, with 17 bases spanning the gap. There are 14 residues in the CDR3. CDR1 is MNHEY and CDR2 is SVGAGI in the germline V gene. CDR3 DNA sequence: TGTGCCAGCAGTCTAGACAGGTCTCGAGGTGAAGCTTTCTTT. The encoded protein is CASSLDRSRGEAFF.

V is TRBV6-6 and J is TRBJ1-5; D uncertain. The germline V gene encodes CDR1 MNHNY and CDR2 SVGAGI (reference sequence). The CDR3 loop spans 14 amino acids. The V and J ends lost 7 bases and 6 bases respectively, with 16 bases between them. The CDR3 coding sequence is TGTGCCAGCAACTACGGGCACATAGGTCAGCCCCAGCATTTT. It is translated as CASNYGHIGQPQHF.

The rearrangement uses TRBV6-1 and TRBJ2-5, with D maybe TRBD2 (7 bases). Gene TRBJ2-7 matches the end of the DNA better, so the J call may be wrong. Germline CDR1 reads MNHNS; CDR2 reads SASEGT. The CDR3 totals 19 residues. CDR3 residues: CASSEGGGGLGLRPYEQYF. The CDR3 DNA follows: TGTGCCAGCAGTGAAGGGGGGGGCGGACTAGGACTGAGGCCCTACGAGCAGTACTTC.

This clone was picked up a small number of times. This chain connects TRBV5-5 to TRBJ1-2; TRBD1 matches at 9 bases. Trimming at V came to 4 bases and at J to 8 bases, leaving 9 bases not matched to a gene. The germline V gene has CDR1 SGHKS and CDR2 YYEKEE (reference sequence). The CDR3 is made up of 14 amino acids. The CDR3 reads CASSRDRAYGGYTF. DNA for the CDR3: TGTGCCAGCAGCCGGGACAGGGCCTACGGGGGCTACACCTTC.

V gene TRBV7-2 combines with J gene TRBJ1-4, with TRBD1 matching 8 bases. With 6 bases clipped from V and 0 bases from J, the junction kept 3 bases outside the gene matches. The CDR3 sequence is 15 residues long. The germline V gene encodes CDR1 SGHTA and CDR2 FQGNSA. CDR3 bases: TGTGCCAGCAGTTGGGACAGGACAACTAATGAAAAACTGTTTTTT. Its protein product is CASSWDRTTNEKLFF.

Here the CDR3 DNA reads TGTGCCAGCAGCTTAGCGTTAAAGGGATCCGGAAACACCATATATTTT. Protein sequence: CASSLALKGSGNTIYF. V gene TRBV7-6 combines with J gene TRBJ1-3; unclear D gene. CDR1 SGHVS and CDR2 FNYEAQ come from the germline V gene. The CDR3 length is 16 residues. Trimming took 0 bases from V and 4 from J, leaving 13 bases between them.

The chain carries TRBV4-2 and TRBJ2-1; 8 bases line up with TRBD2. Germline V gives CDR1 LGHNA, CDR2 YNFKEQ. The CDR3 has 16 residues. Germline trimming cut 1 base from V and 3 bases from J; bases unmatched to any gene: 5. The CDR3 loop reads CASSQGGGRNYNEQFF. The CDR3 DNA follows: TGTGCCAGCAGCCAAGGGGGCGGGAGGAACTACAATGAGCAGTTCTTC.

This chain joins TRBV18 and TRBJ1-1, with D perhaps TRBD1 (6 bases). This CDR3 comprises 14 residues. Trimming cost V 3 bases and J 4 bases, with 12 bases left between them. CDR1 and CDR2 from the germline V gene are KGHSH and LQKENI. In nucleotides, the CDR3 is TGTGCCAGCTCACCGACAGGCGACAGCACTGAAGCTTTCTTT. The encoded protein is CASSPTGDSTEAFF.

This rearrangement joins TRBV2 to TRBJ2-2; D tentatively reads TRBD1 or TRBD2 (5 bases each). This CDR3 is 14 amino acids long. The germline gives CDR1 SNHLY, CDR2 FYNNEI. Trimming left V 6 bases short and J 0 bases short, with 8 bases between. The DNA for the CDR3 is TGTGCCAGCAGGCAGGGACCGAACACCGGGGAGCTGTTTTTT. It encodes CASRQGPNTGELFF.

The chain combines TRBV5-3 with TRBJ1-2, with TRBD1 matching over 8 bases. TRBV5-3 falls under the ORF class, with uncertain function. This CDR3 is built from 16 residues. Unmatched junction bases numbered 13, after V lost 3 bases and J lost 6 bases. The CDR3 reads CARSYTGTGFGNGYTF. The CDR3 DNA reads TGTGCCAGAAGCTATACCGGGACAGGTTTCGGTAATGGCTACACCTTC.

This chain connects TRBV4-1 to TRBJ1-3, with D uncertain. Germline lookup yields CDR1 MGHRA and CDR2 YSYEKL. The germline V and J ends were trimmed by 4 bases and 8 bases, with 15 bases remaining between them. The CDR3 spans 14 residues. CDR3 in amino acids: CASSPREGRDTIYF. Written as DNA, the CDR3 is TGCGCCAGCAGCCCCCGGGAAGGGCGAGACACCATATATTTT.

This chain uses TRBV6-6 with TRBJ2-1; 9 bases match TRBD1. This CDR3 contains 15 residues. The germline CDR1 and CDR2 sequences are MNHNY and SVGAGI (reference sequence). The V and J ends lost 6 bases and 5 bases, in that order; junction bases with no gene match: 8. The CDR3 sequence is CASRAPGQGHNEQFF. As DNA, the CDR3 is TGTGCCAGCAGGGCTCCGGGACAGGGTCACAATGAGCAGTTCTTC.

The chain joins TRBV5-6 to TRBJ2-7; D ambiguous. Per the germline V gene, CDR1 is SGHDT and CDR2 is YYEEEE. V was pared by 1 base and J by 3 bases, with 11 bases between. The CDR3 is 14 residues long. The CDR3 reads CASSLRVYSYEQYF. The CDR3 DNA reads TGTGCCAGCAGCTTGCGGGTCTACAGCTACGAGCAGTACTTC.

This clone has more than one count but fewer than ten. This chain joins TRBV28 and TRBJ1-1, with D possibly TRBD1 on 6 matching bases. Germline values: CDR1 MDHEN, CDR2 SYDVKM. This CDR3 is 14 amino acids long. The V end was cut by 8 bases, the J end by 1 base, with 14 bases between. CDR3 sequence: CASFPRGTNTEAFF. The CDR3 DNA sequence: TGTGCCAGCTTTCCAAGGGGGACGAACACTGAAGCTTTCTTT.

The rearrangement uses TRBV5-1 and TRBJ1-2; 11 positions match TRBD1. V dropped 3 bases and J dropped 7; count of bases not matched to a gene: 8. Germline V gene lookup returns CDR1 SGHRS and CDR2 YFSETQ. The CDR3 is made up of 15 amino acids. CDR3 sequence: CASSSGQGAYSGYTF. The CDR3, as DNA: TGCGCCAGCAGCTCTGGACAGGGGGCGTATAGTGGCTACACCTTC.

The gene calls are TRBV18 and TRBJ1-4; D call uncertain. The germline CDR1 and CDR2 sequences are KGHSH and LQKENI. The CDR3 extends over 16 amino acids. V was clipped by 2 bases and J by 4 bases, with 14 bases between them. The CDR3 protein is CASSPMIVDGNEKLFF. CDR3 sequence (DNA): TGTGCCAGCTCACCAATGATAGTAGACGGTAATGAAAAACTGTTTTTT.

The gene calls are TRBV15 and TRBJ2-5; D unclear. Trimming took off 1 base at V and 5 bases at J, with 17 bases between the two ends. The CDR3 totals 16 residues. Germline loops: CDR1 LNHNV, CDR2 YYDKDF (reference sequence). The CDR3: CATSRGPRRKVETQYF. In DNA, the CDR3 is TGTGCCACCAGCAGAGGACCGCGGAGAAAAGTTGAGACCCAGTACTTC. Variable domain in full (rest from reference TRBV15 and TRBJ2-5): DAMVIQNPRYQVTQFGKPVTLSCSQTLNHNVMYWYQQKSSQAPKLLFHYYDKDFNNEADTPDNFQSRRPNTSFCFLDIRSPGLGDTAMYLCATSRGPRRKVETQYFGPGTRLLVL.

The chain carries TRBV7-9 and TRBJ1-1; a possible D gene is TRBD1 (5 bases). This CDR3 has 13 amino acids. Germline CDR1 SEHNR, CDR2 FQNEAQ (reference sequence). The V gene lost 1 base and the J gene lost 6 bases, with 9 bases spanning the gap. The CDR3 nucleotides are TGTGCCAGCAGCTTAGGGGGGAGGGCTGAAGCTTTCTTT. This translates into CASSLGGRAEAFF.